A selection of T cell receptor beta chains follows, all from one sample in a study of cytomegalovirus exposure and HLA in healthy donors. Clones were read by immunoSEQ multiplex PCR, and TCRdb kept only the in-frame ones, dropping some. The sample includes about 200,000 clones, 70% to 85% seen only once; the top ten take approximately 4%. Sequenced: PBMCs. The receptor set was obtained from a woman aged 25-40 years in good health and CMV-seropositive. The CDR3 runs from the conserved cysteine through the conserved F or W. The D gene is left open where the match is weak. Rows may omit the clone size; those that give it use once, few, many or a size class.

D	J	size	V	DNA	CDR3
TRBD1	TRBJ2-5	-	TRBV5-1	TGCGCCAGCAGCTTGGGTGGGACAGCTACGGGAGAGACCCAGTACTTC	CASSLGGTATGETQYF
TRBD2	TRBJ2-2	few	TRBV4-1	TGCGCCAGCAGCCTAGGACTAGCGGGGGCCATGAACACCGGGGAGCTGTTTTTT	CASSLGLAGAMNTGELFF
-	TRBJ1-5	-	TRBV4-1	TGCGCCAGCAGCCAAGTTATAGCCACAGGGAAGAGACAGCCCCAGCATTTT	CASSQVIATGKRQPQHF
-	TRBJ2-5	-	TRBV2	TGTGCCAGCAGGTACAGTGGATCGGAGACCCAGTACTTC	CASRYSGSETQYF
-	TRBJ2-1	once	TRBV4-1	TGCGCCAGCAGCCGTGGGAGCTCCTACAATGAGCAGTTCTTC	CASSRGSSYNEQFF
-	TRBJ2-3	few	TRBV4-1	TGCGCCAGCAGCCAAGACCGATCCGGGTTCACAGATACGCAGTATTTT	CASSQDRSGFTDTQYF
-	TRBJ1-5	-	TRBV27	TGTGCCAGCAGTGGACTTAATCAGAATCAGCCCCAGCATTTT	CASSGLNQNQPQHF
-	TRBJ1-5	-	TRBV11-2	TGTGCCAGCAGCTTAGACAGGGTCGGCCAGCCCCAGCATTTT	CASSLDRVGQPQHF
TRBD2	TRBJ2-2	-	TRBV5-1	TGCGCCAGCAGCTTTGGGGGGGCCGGGGAGCTGTTTTTT	CASSFGGAGELFF
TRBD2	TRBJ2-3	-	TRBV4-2	TGTGCCAGCAGCCAAGAGACGGGGGGAAGCACAGATACGCAGTATTTT	CASSQETGGSTDTQYF
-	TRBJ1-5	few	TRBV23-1	TGCGCCAGCAGTCCCGCCCCCGAGGACAGCAGCAATCAGCCCCAGCATTTT	CASSPAPEDSSNQPQHF
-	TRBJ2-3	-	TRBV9	TGTGCCAGTGCGGCAAAAGCTCGGGCAGATACGCAGTATTTT	CASAAKARADTQYF
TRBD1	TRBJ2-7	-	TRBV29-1	TGCAGCGTGCTCGGACAGGGGGGCGAGCAGTACTTC	CSVLGQGGEQYF
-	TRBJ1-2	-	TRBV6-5	TGTGCCAGCATGGACAGAAGGGTGGATGGCTACACCTTC	CASMDRRVDGYTF
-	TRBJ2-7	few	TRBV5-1	TGCGCCAGCAGCTTAAGCCCTTTGGGCAATACTCGCACTTACGAGCAGTACTTC	CASSLSPLGNTRTYEQYF
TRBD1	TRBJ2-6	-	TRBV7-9	TGTGCCAGCAGCCGGGACAGGGCTGGGGCCAACGTCCTGACTTTC	CASSRDRAGANVLTF
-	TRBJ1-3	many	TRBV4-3	TGCGCCAGCAGCCAAGATATCGCAGGGTCTGGAAACACCATATATTTT	CASSQDIAGSGNTIYF
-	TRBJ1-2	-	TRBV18	TGTGCCAGCCAAGGGGCGCCCAGGGACTATGGCTACACCTTC	CASQGAPRDYGYTF
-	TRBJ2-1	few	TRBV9	TGTGCCAGCAGCGTCGACTGGAGCACCTACAATGAGCAGTTCTTC	CASSVDWSTYNEQFF
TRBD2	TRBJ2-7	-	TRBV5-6	TGTGCCAGCAGCTTAAGCGGGGTTCCCTACGAGCAGTACTTC	CASSLSGVPYEQYF